The present T cell receptor (beta chain) was sequenced within a study of lymphopenia after photon versus proton radiotherapy. Overall study findings and caveats: Oligoclonal CD8+ Temra expansion after nadir drove photon patients' diversity drop. Authors raise, but do not show, better survival with proton therapy. A bigger post-nadir fall in TCR diversity correlated inversely with survival time in deceased patients. Relative stability marked proton patients; photon patients lost diversity and naive cells.

In regard to this clone: Its antigen is unknown.

This CDR3 is built from 15 residues. Clones were sequenced by immunoSEQ multiplex PCR, and TCRdb holds only the in-frame ones, with some missing. The repertoire includes over 50,000 clones, 75% to 90% of them detected once, and about 2% sits in the top ten. Sequences were derived from peripheral blood, sampled from a patient treated with photon-based radiotherapy. V is TRBV12-2 and J is TRBJ2-2; TRBD1, as called in the table, went unchecked against the DNA. TRBV12-2 is a listed pseudogene. The TCR sequence derives from a man aged 35-49 years with gastric cancer. The CDR3 DNA reads TGTGCAAGTCGCTTTCATCAGGGGGCAACCGGGGAGCTGTTTTTT. Its translation is CASRFHQGATGELFF.